This T cell receptor (beta chain) was captured in a study of blood T cell repertoires in COVID-19. Across the study: The study drew acute and convalescent COVID-19 samples from the United States, Italy and Spain. The cDNA or gDNA used as material had been derived from T cells, B-cell-depleted T cells, or PBMCs.

Original processing methods: Estimated nucleated cell counts came from reference gene primer amplification. Measured with immunoSEQ multiplex PCR; TCRdb has only the in-frame clones, and not every one. Clone size and V and J calls were adopted from that table, with D and trimming inferred from the DNA. The data show 200,000 or so clones, roughly 80% seen once. Germline V gene lookup returns CDR1 SGDLS and CDR2 YYNGEE. This CDR3 is built from 19 residues. V shed 4 bases, J shed 0 bases, and the junction held 12 bases outside the gene matches. V and J are TRBV9 and TRBJ1-3; TRBD1 agrees at 11 bases. Source material: peripheral blood. This receptor was obtained from a human donor in a cohort sampled during active COVID-19. CDR3: CASSLHRDRGVNSGNTIYF. The CDR3 DNA follows: TGTGCCAGCAGCTTACACCGGGACAGGGGGGTAAACTCTGGAAACACCATATATTTT.